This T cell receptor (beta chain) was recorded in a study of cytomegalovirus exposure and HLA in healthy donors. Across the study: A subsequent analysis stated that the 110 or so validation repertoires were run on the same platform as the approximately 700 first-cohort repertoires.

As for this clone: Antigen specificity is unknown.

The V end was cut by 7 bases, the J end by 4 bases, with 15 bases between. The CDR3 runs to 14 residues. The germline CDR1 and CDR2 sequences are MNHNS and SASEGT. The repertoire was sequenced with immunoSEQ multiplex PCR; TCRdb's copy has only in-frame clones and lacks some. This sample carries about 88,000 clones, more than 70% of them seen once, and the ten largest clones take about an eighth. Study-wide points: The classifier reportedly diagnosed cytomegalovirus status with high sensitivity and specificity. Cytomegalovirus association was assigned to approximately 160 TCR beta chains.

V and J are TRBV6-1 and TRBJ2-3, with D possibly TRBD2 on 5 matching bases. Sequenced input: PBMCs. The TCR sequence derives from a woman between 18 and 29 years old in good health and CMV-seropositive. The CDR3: CASMWPRAPDTQYF. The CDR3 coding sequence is TGTGCCAGCATGTGGCCGAGGGCTCCAGATACGCAGTATTTT.